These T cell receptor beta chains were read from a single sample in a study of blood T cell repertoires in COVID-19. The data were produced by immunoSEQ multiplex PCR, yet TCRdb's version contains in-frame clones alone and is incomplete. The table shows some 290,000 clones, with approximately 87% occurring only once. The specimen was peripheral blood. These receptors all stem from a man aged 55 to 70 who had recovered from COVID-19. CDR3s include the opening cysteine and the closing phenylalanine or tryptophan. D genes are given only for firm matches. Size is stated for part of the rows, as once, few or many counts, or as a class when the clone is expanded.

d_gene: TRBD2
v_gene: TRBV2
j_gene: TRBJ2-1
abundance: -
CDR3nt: TGTGCCAGCAGTCCTCGGGGGGATAGCTCCTACAATGAGCAGTTCTTC
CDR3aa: CASSPRGDSSYNEQFF

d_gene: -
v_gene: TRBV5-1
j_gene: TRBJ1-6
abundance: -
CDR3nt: TGCGCCAGCAGCTTACAGGGCTCCTATAATTCACCCCTCCACTTT
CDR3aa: CASSLQGSYNSPLHF

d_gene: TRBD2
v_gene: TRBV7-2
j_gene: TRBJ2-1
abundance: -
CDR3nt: TGTGCCAGCAGCCCCGGACTAGCGGGAGGGATCAATGAGCAGTTCTTC
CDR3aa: CASSPGLAGGINEQFF

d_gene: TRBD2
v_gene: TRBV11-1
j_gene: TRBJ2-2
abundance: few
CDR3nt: TGTGCCAGCAGAGCGGGGGGCAACACCGGGGAGCTGTTTTTT
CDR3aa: CASRAGGNTGELFF

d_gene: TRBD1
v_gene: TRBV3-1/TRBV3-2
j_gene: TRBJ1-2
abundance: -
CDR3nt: TGTGCCAGCAGCCAGGGGACAGGGAGAAGTTATGGCTACACCTTC
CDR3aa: CASSQGTGRSYGYTF

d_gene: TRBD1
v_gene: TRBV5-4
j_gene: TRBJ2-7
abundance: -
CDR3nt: TGTGCCAGCAGCATTGGACAGGAGGTCTACGAGCAGTACTTC
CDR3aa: CASSIGQEVYEQYF

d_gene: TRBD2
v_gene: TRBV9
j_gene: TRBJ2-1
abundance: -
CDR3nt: TGTGCCAGCAGCGTAGCGGCGGGGGGGATTGGGTCTGGTGAGCAGTTCTTC
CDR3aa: CASSVAAGGIGSGEQFF

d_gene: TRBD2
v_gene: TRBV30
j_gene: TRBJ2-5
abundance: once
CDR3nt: TGTGCCTGGAGGGCCGGGACTAGCGGGGGAGAGACCCAGTACTTC
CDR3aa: CAWRAGTSGGETQYF

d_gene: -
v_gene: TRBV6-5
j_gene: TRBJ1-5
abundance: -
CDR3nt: TGTGCCAGCAGTACAGGCGACAATCAGCCCCAGCATTTT
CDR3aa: CASSTGDNQPQHF

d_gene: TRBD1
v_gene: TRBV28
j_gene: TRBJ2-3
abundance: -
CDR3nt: TGTGCCAGCAGTTTATCCGACAGGGGGAGGGATACGCAGTATTTT
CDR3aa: CASSLSDRGRDTQYF

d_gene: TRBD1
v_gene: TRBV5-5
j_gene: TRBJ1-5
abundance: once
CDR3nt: TGTGCCAGCAGCTTGGTGGCAGGGGGCCATCAGCCCCAGCATTTT
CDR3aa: CASSLVAGGHQPQHF

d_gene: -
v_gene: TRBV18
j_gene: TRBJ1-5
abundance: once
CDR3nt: TGTGCCAGCTCACCAATCGCCGCAGGTGCCGGCAATCAGCCCCAGCATTTT
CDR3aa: CASSPIAAGAGNQPQHF

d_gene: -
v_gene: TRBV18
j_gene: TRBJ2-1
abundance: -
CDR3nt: TGTGCCAGCTCATTTAAGACAGGCTCCTACAATGAGCAGTTCTTC
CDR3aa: CASSFKTGSYNEQFF

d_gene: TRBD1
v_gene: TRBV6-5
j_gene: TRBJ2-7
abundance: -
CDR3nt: TGTGCCAGCAGGAGACAGGGGGCCTACGAGCAGTACTTC
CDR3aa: CASRRQGAYEQYF

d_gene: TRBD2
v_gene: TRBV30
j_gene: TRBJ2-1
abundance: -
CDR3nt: TGTGCCTGGAGCAATCCACTAGCGGGAGCTCTCAATGAGCAGTTCTTC
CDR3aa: CAWSNPLAGALNEQFF

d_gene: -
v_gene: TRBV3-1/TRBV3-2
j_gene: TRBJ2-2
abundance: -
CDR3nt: TGTGCCAGCAGCCAATCCGAGAAAGGGGGAGCCGGGGAGCTGTTTTTT
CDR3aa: CASSQSEKGGAGELFF

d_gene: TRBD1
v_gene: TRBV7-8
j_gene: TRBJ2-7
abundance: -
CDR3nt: TGTGCCAGCAGCGGGACAGGGGGTGCCTACGAGCAGTACTTC
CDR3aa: CASSGTGGAYEQYF

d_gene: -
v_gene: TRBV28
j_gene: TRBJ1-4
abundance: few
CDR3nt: TGTGCCAGCAGTTCCTCTCCAGGGAATGAAAAACTGTTTTTT
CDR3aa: CASSSSPGNEKLFF

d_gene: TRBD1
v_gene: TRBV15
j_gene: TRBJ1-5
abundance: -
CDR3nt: TGTGCCACCAGCAGAGATCTTGCGGGACAGCGCAATCAGCCCCAGCATTTT
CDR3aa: CATSRDLAGQRNQPQHF